Listed below are T cell receptor beta chains from one sample, sequenced in a study of blood T cell repertoires in COVID-19. Method: immunoSEQ multiplex PCR; TCRdb's copy keeps in-frame clones and lacks some. Here the sample spans approximately 170,000 clones, roughly four fifths being singletons. The specimen sequenced was peripheral blood. These receptors originate from a human donor with acute or convalescent COVID-19. The donor label of this sample is uncertain. Each CDR3 is given with its conserved first and last residue.

j_call cdr3_length v_call cdr3_aa
TRBJ1-1 14 TRBV30 CAWSEKGGGRRAFF
TRBJ2-2 14 TRBV11-2 CASSLGQVGGELFF
TRBJ2-5 13 TRBV27 CASRPRGPETQYF
TRBJ2-2 13 TRBV6-1 CASSEVRVGELFF
TRBJ2-1 15 TRBV19 CASSISAGREDEQFF
TRBJ2-7 15 TRBV5-6 CASSFPGQGWDEQYF
TRBJ2-1 15 TRBV5-1 CASSPGQGVNNEQFF
TRBJ1-1 13 TRBV18 CASSPAGNTEAFF
TRBJ2-5 12 TRBV6-2/TRBV6-3 CASSRSGSAQYF
TRBJ2-1 12 TRBV2 CASSGDTVEQFF
TRBJ1-1 11 TRBV11-3 CASSPRTRAFF
TRBJ1-4 14 TRBV6-6 CASSPGQGVDKLFF
TRBJ2-3 16 TRBV6-6 CASSLALAGGTDTQYF
TRBJ2-7 15 TRBV4-2 CASSQRRDSVYEQYF
TRBJ1-4 14 TRBV2 CASSGAPLTEKLFF
TRBJ2-3 14 TRBV2 CASSDSDVTDTQYF
TRBJ1-4 15 TRBV5-5 CASGRTGFANEKLFF
TRBJ2-7 15 TRBV5-1 CASSLVPGGGYEQYF
TRBJ1-1 13 TRBV30 CAWSVRGDTEAFF
TRBJ2-1 11 TRBV10-3 CAISSATEQFF
TRBJ1-3 14 TRBV29-1 CSVTTGSSGNTIYF
TRBJ2-6 16 TRBV5-1 CASSLKLSSGANVLTF
TRBJ2-1 12 TRBV11-2 CASSPLADEQFF
TRBJ1-6 16 TRBV6-1 CASSEARGSGYSPLHF
TRBJ2-2 15 TRBV5-1 CASSPGTVSTGELFF
TRBJ2-5 15 TRBV27 CASGRLGLAGETQYF
TRBJ1-1 15 TRBV9 CASSVGMGGNTEAFF
TRBJ2-7 16 TRBV11-2 CASSLDGTGVSYEQYF
TRBJ2-3 15 TRBV5-1 CASSGGTSGSDTQYF
TRBJ2-1 11 TRBV19 CASRIVDEQFF
TRBJ2-1 13 TRBV5-1 CASTLAGGDEQFF
TRBJ1-1 12 TRBV29-1 CSVEEGDTEAFF
TRBJ2-2 15 TRBV10-2 CASTRGTANTGELFF
TRBJ2-7 13 TRBV28 CASSYGGTYEQYF
TRBJ2-5 14 TRBV7-2 CASSFKFGAETQYF
TRBJ1-2 16 TRBV4-2 CASSPLGQGKDYGYTF
TRBJ1-2 16 TRBV6-2/TRBV6-3 CASSLSQDSANYGYTF
TRBJ1-2 14 TRBV6-1 CASSEDPGGYGYTF
TRBJ2-6 16 TRBV30 CAWGQGAPGGANVLTF
TRBJ2-1 16 TRBV10-3 CAISESRQGDNNEQFF
TRBJ1-2 16 TRBV9 CASSATGQSKNYGYTF
TRBJ2-7 15 TRBV19 CASSTGTGGVYEQYF
TRBJ1-2 14 TRBV7-8 CASSSDGGGYGYTF
TRBJ1-2 15 TRBV2 CASSPAPGQGGGYTF